A selection of T cell receptor beta chains follows, all from one sample in a study of cytomegalovirus exposure and HLA in healthy donors. The data were produced by immunoSEQ multiplex PCR, yet TCRdb's version contains in-frame clones alone and is incomplete. Of about 98,000 clones in the sample, roughly 76% are singletons; the top ten hold about 1.3%. Sample: PBMCs. These receptors were taken from a female donor in good health and CMV-seronegative. CDR3s include the opening cysteine and the closing phenylalanine or tryptophan. Fields, in order: D gene, V gene, clone size, J gene, CDR3 DNA, CDR3 protein. D genes are given only for firm matches. Clone size is stated in some rows and not others, as once, few, many or a class when expanded.

>TRBD2|TRBV4-1|NA|TRBJ2-7
TGCGCCAGCAGCCAAGACGCGTCGGGGAGGGTTTACGAGCAGTACTTC
CASSQDASGRVYEQYF
>NA|TRBV15|NA|TRBJ2-1
TGTGCCACCAGCAGATCGCCGGGGATCCAGCAGCTCTTTTCCTACAATGAGCAGTTCTTC
CATSRSPGIQQLFSYNEQFF
>NA|TRBV5-5|NA|TRBJ2-7
TGTGCCAGCAGCTTGATCCGAGGGCAGGGAGGCTACGAGCAGTACTTC
CASSLIRGQGGYEQYF
>NA|TRBV6-5|few|TRBJ1-1
TGTGCCAGCAGGAGAACCCCGAACACTGAAGCTTTCTTT
CASRRTPNTEAFF
>TRBD1|TRBV7-2|NA|TRBJ1-2
TGTGCCAGCAGCTTTCCGCCACAGGGGACTGTGACGGATGGCTACACCTTC
CASSFPPQGTVTDGYTF
>NA|TRBV7-6|NA|TRBJ2-3
TGTGCCAGCAGCTCGGCTAGCGCCACAGATACGCAGTATTTT
CASSSASATDTQYF
>NA|TRBV9|NA|TRBJ2-7
TGTGCCAGCAGCTCCGGAGGGGGAGGGGATGACTACGAGCAGTACTTC
CASSSGGGGDDYEQYF
>NA|TRBV9|NA|TRBJ1-5
TGTGCCAGCAGCGTCGCCCCAGATAGCAATCAGCCCCAGCATTTT
CASSVAPDSNQPQHF
>TRBD1|TRBV5-4|NA|TRBJ1-5
TGTGCCAGCAGCGACGGGACAGGCAATCAGCCCCAGCATTTT
CASSDGTGNQPQHF
>NA|TRBV27|NA|TRBJ2-3
TGTGCCAGCCGACTTATAGTAGTCGCAGATACGCAGTATTTT
CASRLIVVADTQYF
>NA|TRBV6-5|few|TRBJ1-5
TGTGCCAGCAGTCAACAGGGATCAGGTCAGCCCCAGCATTTT
CASSQQGSGQPQHF
>NA|TRBV19|NA|TRBJ2-7
TGTGCCAGTAGTCCTCGGACGGGGACCTACGAGCAGTACTTC
CASSPRTGTYEQYF
>NA|TRBV6-1|few|TRBJ2-4
TGTGCCAGCAACCAACCAGGGTCCAAAAACATTCAGTACTTC
CASNQPGSKNIQYF
>TRBD1|TRBV29-1|NA|TRBJ1-1
TGCAGCGCTGGGACAGGGGTTAACACTGAAGCTTTCTTT
CSAGTGVNTEAFF
>NA|TRBV7-2|NA|TRBJ2-1
TGTGCCAGCAGCTTCCCCGCCACTGGGGGGAGCTCCTACAATGAGCAGTTCTTC
CASSFPATGGSSYNEQFF
>TRBD2|TRBV29-1|once|TRBJ2-5
TGCAGCGTGCCCGGCGGGGGGGGGCAAGAGACCCAGTACTTC
CSVPGGGGQETQYF
>NA|TRBV7-2|few|TRBJ2-2
TGTGCCAGCAGCCTGAGGAACACCGGGGAGCTGTTTTTT
CASSLRNTGELFF
>NA|TRBV6-5|NA|TRBJ1-5
TGTGCCAGCAGGTTGAGAGGTGAATGGAATCAGCCCCAGCATTTT
CASRLRGEWNQPQHF
>NA|TRBV6-1|NA|TRBJ2-2
TGTGCCAGCAGGGAAATTATTGACACCGGGGAGCTGTTTTTT
CASREIIDTGELFF
>TRBD1|TRBV5-1|few|TRBJ1-2
TGCGCCAGCAGCACGGGACAGGAACATTATGGCTACACCTTC
CASSTGQEHYGYTF
>TRBD1|TRBV29-1|NA|TRBJ1-2
TGCAGCGTTGAGGGGACAGGGGGGTACACCTTC
CSVEGTGGYTF
>TRBD2|TRBV4-2|NA|TRBJ2-3
TGTGCCAGCAGCCAAGACGCCGGGAGGCCCACAGATACGCAGTATTTT
CASSQDAGRPTDTQYF
>NA|TRBV5-1|NA|TRBJ2-5
TGCGCCAGCAGCTTCCCGCAAGAGACCCAGTACTTC
CASSFPQETQYF
>TRBD1|TRBV5-1|NA|TRBJ1-4
TGCGCCAGCAGCCAAGGGACAGGGGGCAATAAACTGTTTTTT
CASSQGTGGNKLFF
>NA|TRBV19|NA|TRBJ2-3
TGTGCCAGTAGTATCTGGGAGCGGGGACACACAGATACGCAGTATTTT
CASSIWERGHTDTQYF
>NA|TRBV18|few|TRBJ2-3
TGTGCCAGCTCTCTCAGGGACACAGATACGCAGTATTTT
CASSLRDTDTQYF
>TRBD1|TRBV5-1|NA|TRBJ1-2
TGCGCCAGCAGCTTGGAAGGGGGACAGAGATATGGCTACACCTTC
CASSLEGGQRYGYTF
>NA|TRBV4-3|NA|TRBJ2-7
TGCGCCAGCAGCCAAACGCTTCCAGGTGACGGCTCCTACGAGCAGTACTTC
CASSQTLPGDGSYEQYF
>TRBD1|TRBV15|NA|TRBJ2-7
TGTGCCACCCGGGACAGCAGCTCCTACGAGCAGTACTTC
CATRDSSSYEQYF
>NA|TRBV5-4|NA|TRBJ1-6
TGTGCCAGCAGCGGCTTAGGGGCTGGGAATAATTCCCCCCTCCACTTT
CASSGLGAGNNSPLHF
>NA|TRBV7-3|once|TRBJ1-1
TGTGCCAGCAGCTTAACAGGGGGAGGGAGAAACACTGAAGCTTTCTTT
CASSLTGGGRNTEAFF
>NA|TRBV4-1|NA|TRBJ1-2
TGCGCCAGCAGCCAAGAGAGGGCTATCTATGGCTACACCTTC
CASSQERAIYGYTF